The 10 T cell receptor beta chains presented below share a single source sample, sequenced in a study of OX40 agonist ivuxolimab in advanced cancers. Sequencing used immunoSEQ multiplex PCR; TCRdb keeps in-frame clones, though not all of them. This sample carries 35,000 or so clones, under 90% of them seen once, and the ten largest clones take about a sixth. The sample here was CD4+ or CD8+ T cells sorted from blood, taken in a trial of the OX40 agonist ivuxolimab. The origin of the receptors is an adult with an advanced solid tumor such as melanoma, head and neck, liver or kidney cancer.

The chain joins TRBV28 to TRBJ2-1; 10 nucleotides line up with TRBD2. Germline CDR1 and CDR2: MDHEN and SYDVKM. Trimming at V came to 6 bases and at J to 0 bases, leaving 11 bases not matched to a gene. The CDR3 loop spans 18 amino acids. The CDR3 region has the DNA TGTGCCAGCAGAGTTTGGACTAGCGGACCTAGCTCCTACAATGAGCAGTTCTTC. Translating it yields CASRVWTSGPSSYNEQFF.

This clone is medium-sized within its sample. The rearrangement uses TRBV10-3 and TRBJ2-7, with D tentatively TRBD2 (7 bases). The CDR3 runs 16 residues. Trimming took off 2 bases at V and 2 bases at J, with 16 bases between the two ends. Germline V gives CDR1 ENHRY, CDR2 SYGVKD. CDR3 loop: CAISEEGGALAYEQYF. The CDR3 DNA reads as TGTGCCATCAGTGAGGAGGGGGGGGCCTTAGCCTACGAGCAGTACTTC.

The chain carries TRBV11-3 and TRBJ2-7, with TRBD2 matching over 14 bases. Trimming removed 5 bases from V and 1 base from J; junction bases left unmatched: 4. The CDR3 has 16 residues. Germline CDR1 SGHNT, CDR2 YENEEA. The CDR3 bases are TGTGCCAGCAGCGGCGGGACTAGCGGGAGATCCTACGAGCAGTACTTC. Translation: CASSGGTSGRSYEQYF.

J is TRBJ2-4 and V is TRBV9; TRBD2 matches 9 bases. V shed 3 bases and J 8 bases; nucleotides not matched to a gene: 3. The CDR3 has 13 residues. Germline-derived CDR1 and CDR2 are SGDLS and YYNGEE. The CDR3 DNA is TGTGCCAGCAGCGGGGCTAGCGGGGACATTCAGTACTTC. It specifies CASSGASGDIQYF.

J is TRBJ2-5 and V is TRBV18; 10 bases line up with TRBD2. The CDR3 length is 18 residues. Germline V lookup: CDR1 KGHSH, CDR2 LQKENI. After removal of 2 bases from V and 0 bases from J, the junction contained 9 bases not matched to a gene. CDR3 bases: TGTGCCAGCTCACCAGGCCTAGCGGGAGTGGAGTACCAAGAGACCCAGTACTTC. This translates into CASSPGLAGVEYQETQYF.

V gene TRBV28 combines with J gene TRBJ2-1, with D possibly TRBD1 on 6 matching bases. With 7 bases removed from V and 0 bases from J, the gap between germline ends came to 25 bases. Germline loops: CDR1 MDHEN, CDR2 SYDVKM. The CDR3 loop spans 19 amino acids. The CDR3 DNA follows: TGTGCCAGCATAGGTCTTTGGGGGACACTGGGGCCCTCCTACAATGAGCAGTTCTTC. Its protein is CASIGLWGTLGPSYNEQFF.

The chain links TRBV2 to TRBJ2-7; 7 positions agree with TRBD1. With V trimmed by 4 bases and J by 0 bases, 9 bases remained unmatched. The CDR3 spans 16 residues. CDR1 is SNHLY and CDR2 is FYNNEI in the germline V gene. The CDR3 loop reads CASSVEGQRLSYEQYF. The CDR3, as DNA: TGTGCCAGCAGTGTAGAGGGACAGCGGCTCTCCTACGAGCAGTACTTC.

CDR3 residues: CASNEVRTSPYETQYF. The CDR3 region has the DNA TGTGCCAGCAATGAGGTCCGGACTAGCCCATATGAGACCCAGTACTTC. The chain combines TRBV6-1 with TRBJ2-5; TRBD2 aligns across 8 bases. V dropped 7 bases and J dropped 5; count of bases not matched to a gene: 15. Per the germline V gene, CDR1 is MNHNS and CDR2 is SASEGT. CDR3 size: 16 residues.

The rearrangement links TRBV10-3 to TRBJ2-1; 8 bases align to TRBD2. The junction had 11 bases not matched to a gene; V was cut back by 2 bases and J by 5 bases. The CDR3 length is 17 residues. Germline-derived CDR1 and CDR2 are ENHRY and SYGVKD. The CDR3 here is CAISEGIPSGYDNEQFF. Here the CDR3 DNA reads TGTGCCATCAGTGAGGGCATCCCTAGCGGGTATGACAATGAGCAGTTCTTC.

The V call is TRBV9, the J call TRBJ2-1; no definite D call. The germline V gene has CDR1 SGDLS and CDR2 YYNGEE. CDR3 length: 13 residues. V lost 3 bases and J lost 4, with 8 bases in between. The CDR3 sequence: CASSATGYNEQFF. The CDR3 region has the DNA TGTGCCAGCAGCGCCACTGGATACAATGAGCAGTTCTTC. The whole variable domain, remainder taken from reference TRBV9 and TRBJ2-1, is DSGVTQTPKHLITATGQRVTLRCSPRSGDLSVYWYQQSLDQGLQFLIQYYNGEERAKGNILERFSAQQFPDLHSELNLSSLELGDSALYFCASSATGYNEQFFGPGTRLTVL.